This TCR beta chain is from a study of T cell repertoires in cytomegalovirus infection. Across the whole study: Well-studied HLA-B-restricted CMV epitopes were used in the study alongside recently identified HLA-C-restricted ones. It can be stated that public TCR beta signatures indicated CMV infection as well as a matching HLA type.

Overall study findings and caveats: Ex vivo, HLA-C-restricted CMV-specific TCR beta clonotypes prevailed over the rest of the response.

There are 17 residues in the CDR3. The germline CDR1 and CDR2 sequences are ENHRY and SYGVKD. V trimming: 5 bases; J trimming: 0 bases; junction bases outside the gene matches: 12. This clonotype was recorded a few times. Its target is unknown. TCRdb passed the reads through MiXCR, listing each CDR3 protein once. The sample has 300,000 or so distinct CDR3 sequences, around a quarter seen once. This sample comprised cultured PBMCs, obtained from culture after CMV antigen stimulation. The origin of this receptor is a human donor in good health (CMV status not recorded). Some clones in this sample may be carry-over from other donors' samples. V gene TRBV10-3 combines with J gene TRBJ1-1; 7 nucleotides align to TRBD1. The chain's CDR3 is CAISPSDRVIMNTEAFF. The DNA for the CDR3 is TGTGCCATCAGTCCGAGTGACAGGGTAATTATGAACACTGAAGCTTTCTTT.